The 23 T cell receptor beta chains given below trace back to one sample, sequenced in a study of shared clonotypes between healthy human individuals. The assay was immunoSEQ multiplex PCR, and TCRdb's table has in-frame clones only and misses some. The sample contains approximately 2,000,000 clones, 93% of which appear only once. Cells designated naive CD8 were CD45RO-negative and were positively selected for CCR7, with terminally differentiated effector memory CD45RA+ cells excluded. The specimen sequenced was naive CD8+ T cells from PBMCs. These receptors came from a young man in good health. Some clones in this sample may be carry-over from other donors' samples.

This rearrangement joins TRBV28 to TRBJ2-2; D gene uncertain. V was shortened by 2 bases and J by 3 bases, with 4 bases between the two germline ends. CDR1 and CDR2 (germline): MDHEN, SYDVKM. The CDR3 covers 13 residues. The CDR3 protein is CASSLRYTGELFF. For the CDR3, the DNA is TGTGCCAGCAGTTTAAGGTACACCGGGGAGCTGTTTTTT.

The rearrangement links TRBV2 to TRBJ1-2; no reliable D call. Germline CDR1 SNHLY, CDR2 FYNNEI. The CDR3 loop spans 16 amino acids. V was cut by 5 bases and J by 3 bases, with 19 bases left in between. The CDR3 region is CASSRGQAGIYYGYTF. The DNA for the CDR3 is TGTGCCAGCAGTCGAGGCCAGGCGGGGATATACTATGGCTACACCTTC.

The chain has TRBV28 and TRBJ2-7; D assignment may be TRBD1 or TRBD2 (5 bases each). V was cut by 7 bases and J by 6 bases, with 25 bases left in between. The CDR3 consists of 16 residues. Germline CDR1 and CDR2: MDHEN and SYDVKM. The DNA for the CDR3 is TGTGCCAGCATCCAAAAGGGCGGCAGGGAGAGACGCGAGCAGTACTTC. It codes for CASIQKGGRERREQYF. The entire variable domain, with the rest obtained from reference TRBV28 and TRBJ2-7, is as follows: DVKVTQSSRYLVKRTGEKVFLECVQDMDHENMFWYRQDPGLGLRLIYFSYDVKMKEKGDIPEGYSVSREKKERFSLILESASTNQTSMYLCASIQKGGRERREQYFGPGTRLTVT.

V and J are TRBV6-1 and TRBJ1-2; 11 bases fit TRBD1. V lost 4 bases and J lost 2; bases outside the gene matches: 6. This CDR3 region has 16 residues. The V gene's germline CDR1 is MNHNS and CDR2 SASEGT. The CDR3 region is CASSVWTGGGNYGYTF. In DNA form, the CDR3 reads TGTGCCAGCAGTGTTTGGACAGGGGGCGGAAACTATGGCTACACCTTC.

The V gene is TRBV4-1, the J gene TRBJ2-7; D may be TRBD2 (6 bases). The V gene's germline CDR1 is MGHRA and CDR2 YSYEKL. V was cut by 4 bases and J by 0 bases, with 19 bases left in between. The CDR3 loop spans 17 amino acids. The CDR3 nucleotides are TGCGCCAGCAGCCCCGGGGGTAAGGGTGGGAGCTCCTACGAGCAGTACTTC. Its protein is CASSPGGKGGSSYEQYF.

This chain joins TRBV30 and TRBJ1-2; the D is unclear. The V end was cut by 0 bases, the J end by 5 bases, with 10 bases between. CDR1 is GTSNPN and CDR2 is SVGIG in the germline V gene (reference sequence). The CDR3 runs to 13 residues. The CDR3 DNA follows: TGTGCCTGGAGTGTAGGTAGACGATATGGCTACACCTTC. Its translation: CAWSVGRRYGYTF.

In DNA, the CDR3 is TGTGCCAGCTCACCACCTCGGGGGGTTAAAGAAGCTTTCTTT. Residues: CASSPPRGVKEAFF. The chain links TRBV18 to TRBJ1-1; a possible D gene is TRBD1 (5 bases). The length of the CDR3 is 14 residues. Between the trimmed V and J ends, which lost 0 bases and 8 bases, there was a span of 13 bases. Looked up from germline, CDR1 is KGHSH and CDR2 is LQKENI.

This chain's CDR3 is CASSFDVAGEQFF. The CDR3 DNA sequence: TGTGCCAGCAGCTTCGACGTTGCCGGCGAGCAGTTCTTC. The chain joins TRBV11-2 to TRBJ2-1; D remains ambiguous. The CDR3 extends over 13 amino acids. The germline V gene has CDR1 SGHAT and CDR2 FQNNGV. The germline V and J ends were trimmed by 3 bases and 10 bases, with 13 bases remaining between them.

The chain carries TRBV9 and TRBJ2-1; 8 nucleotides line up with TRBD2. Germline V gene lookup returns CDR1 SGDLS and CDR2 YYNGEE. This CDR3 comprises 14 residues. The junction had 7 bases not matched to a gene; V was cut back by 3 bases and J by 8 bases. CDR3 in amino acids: CASSGGGTSDEQFF. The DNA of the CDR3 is TGTGCCAGCAGCGGCGGCGGGACTAGTGATGAGCAGTTCTTC.

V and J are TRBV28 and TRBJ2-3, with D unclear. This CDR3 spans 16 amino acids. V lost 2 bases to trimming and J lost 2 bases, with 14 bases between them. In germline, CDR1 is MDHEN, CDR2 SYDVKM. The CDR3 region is CASSLAYMGSTDTQYF. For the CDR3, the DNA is TGTGCCAGCAGTTTAGCCTACATGGGCTCCACAGATACGCAGTATTTT.

The CDR3 reads CASSGGRPTSTGYTF. The DNA of the CDR3 is TGCGCCAGCAGCGGCGGACGCCCCACTAGTACAGGCTACACCTTC. This rearrangement joins TRBV5-1 to TRBJ1-2; no reliable D call. The V end lost 4 bases, the J end lost 8 bases, and 21 bases lay between the germline ends. The germline CDR1 and CDR2 sequences are SGHRS and YFSETQ. This CDR3 is 15 amino acids long.

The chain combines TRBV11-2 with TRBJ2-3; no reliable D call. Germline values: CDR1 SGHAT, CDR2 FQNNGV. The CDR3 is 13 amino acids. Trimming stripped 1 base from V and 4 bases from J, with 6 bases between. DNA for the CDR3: TGTGCCAGCAGCTTAGTTCTCTCAGATACGCAGTATTTT. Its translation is CASSLVLSDTQYF.

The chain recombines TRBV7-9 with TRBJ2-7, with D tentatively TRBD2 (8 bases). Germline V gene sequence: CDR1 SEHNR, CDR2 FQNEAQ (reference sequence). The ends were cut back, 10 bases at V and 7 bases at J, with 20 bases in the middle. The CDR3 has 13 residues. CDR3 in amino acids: CATGRGRGEEQYF. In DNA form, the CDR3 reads TGTGCCACCGGGAGGGGGCGGGGTGAAGAGCAGTACTTC.

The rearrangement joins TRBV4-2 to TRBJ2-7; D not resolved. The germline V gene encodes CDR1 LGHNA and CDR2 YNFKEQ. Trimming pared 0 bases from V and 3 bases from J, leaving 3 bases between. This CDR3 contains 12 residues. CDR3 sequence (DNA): TGTGCCAGCAGCCAAGATTACTACGAGCAGTACTTC. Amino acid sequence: CASSQDYYEQYF.

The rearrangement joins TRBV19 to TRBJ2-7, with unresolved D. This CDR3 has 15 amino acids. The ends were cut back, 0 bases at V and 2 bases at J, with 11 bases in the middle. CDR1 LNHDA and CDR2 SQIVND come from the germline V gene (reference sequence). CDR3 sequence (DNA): TGTGCCAGTAGTATAGAAGTGACTCATCCCTACGAGCAGTACTTC. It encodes CASSIEVTHPYEQYF.

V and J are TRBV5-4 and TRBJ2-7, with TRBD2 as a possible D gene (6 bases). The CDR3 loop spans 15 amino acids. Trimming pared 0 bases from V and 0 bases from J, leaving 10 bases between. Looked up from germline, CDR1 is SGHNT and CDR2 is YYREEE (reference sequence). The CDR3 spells CASSLAYGGSYEQYF. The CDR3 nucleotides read TGTGCCAGCAGCTTGGCTTACGGGGGCTCCTACGAGCAGTACTTC.

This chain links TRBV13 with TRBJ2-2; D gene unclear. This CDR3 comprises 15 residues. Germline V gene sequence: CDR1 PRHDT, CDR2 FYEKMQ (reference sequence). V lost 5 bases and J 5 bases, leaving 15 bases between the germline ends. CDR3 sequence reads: CASSRRLDGTGELFF. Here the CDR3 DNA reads TGTGCCAGCAGCCGCAGGTTGGATGGTACCGGGGAGCTGTTTTTT. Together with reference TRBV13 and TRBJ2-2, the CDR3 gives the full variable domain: AAGVIQSPRHLIKEKRETATLKCYPIPRHDTVYWYQQGPGQDPQFLISFYEKMQSDKGSIPDRFSAQQFSDYHSELNMSSLELGDSALYFCASSRRLDGTGELFFGEGSRLTVL.

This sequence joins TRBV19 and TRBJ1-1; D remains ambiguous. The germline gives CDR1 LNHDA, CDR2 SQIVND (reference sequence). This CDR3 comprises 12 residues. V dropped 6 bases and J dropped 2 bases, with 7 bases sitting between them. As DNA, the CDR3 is TGTGCCAGTAGCGAGGGCAACACTGAAGCTTTCTTT. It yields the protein CASSEGNTEAFF. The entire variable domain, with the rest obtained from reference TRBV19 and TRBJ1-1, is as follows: DGGITQSPKYLFRKEGQNVTLSCEQNLNHDAMYWYRQDPGQGLRLIYYSQIVNDFQKGDIAEGYSVSREKKESFPLTVTSAQKNPTAFYLCASSEGNTEAFFGQGTRLTVV.

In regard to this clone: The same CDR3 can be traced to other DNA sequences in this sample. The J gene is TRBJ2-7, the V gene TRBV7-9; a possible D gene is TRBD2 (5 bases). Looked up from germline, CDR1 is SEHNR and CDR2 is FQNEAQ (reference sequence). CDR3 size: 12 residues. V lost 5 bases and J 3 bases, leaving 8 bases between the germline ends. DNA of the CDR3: TGTGCCAGCAGCCTCGGGGACTACGAGCAGTACTTC. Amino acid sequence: CASSLGDYEQYF. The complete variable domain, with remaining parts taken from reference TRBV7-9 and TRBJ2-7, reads DTGVSQNPRHKITKRGQNVTFRCDPISEHNRLYWYRQTLGQGPEFLTYFQNEAQLEKSRLLSDRFSAERPKGSFSTLEIQRTEQGDSAMYLCASSLGDYEQYFGPGTRLTVT.

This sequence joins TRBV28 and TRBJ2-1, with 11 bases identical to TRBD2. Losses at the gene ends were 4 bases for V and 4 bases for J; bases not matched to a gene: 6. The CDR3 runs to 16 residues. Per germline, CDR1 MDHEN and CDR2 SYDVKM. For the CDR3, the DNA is TGTGCCAGCAGTTCGCCCGGGACTAGCGGTTACAATGAGCAGTTCTTC. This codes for CASSSPGTSGYNEQFF. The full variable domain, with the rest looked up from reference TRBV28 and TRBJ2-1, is DVKVTQSSRYLVKRTGEKVFLECVQDMDHENMFWYRQDPGLGLRLIYFSYDVKMKEKGDIPEGYSVSREKKERFSLILESASTNQTSMYLCASSSPGTSGYNEQFFGPGTRLTVL.

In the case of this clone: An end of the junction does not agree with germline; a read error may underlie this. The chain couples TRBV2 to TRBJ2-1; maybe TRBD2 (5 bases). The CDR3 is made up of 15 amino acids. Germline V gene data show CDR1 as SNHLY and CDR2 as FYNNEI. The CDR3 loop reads CASREAAENYNEQFF. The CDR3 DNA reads TGTGCCAGCAGGGAAGCAGCGGAAAACTACAATGAGCAGTTCTTC.

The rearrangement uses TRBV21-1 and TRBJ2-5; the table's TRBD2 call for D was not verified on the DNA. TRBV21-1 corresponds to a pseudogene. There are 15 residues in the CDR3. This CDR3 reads CASSPTLAEQETQYF. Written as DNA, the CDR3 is TGTGCCAGCAGTCCGACCCTAGCGGAACAAGAGACCCAGTACTTC.

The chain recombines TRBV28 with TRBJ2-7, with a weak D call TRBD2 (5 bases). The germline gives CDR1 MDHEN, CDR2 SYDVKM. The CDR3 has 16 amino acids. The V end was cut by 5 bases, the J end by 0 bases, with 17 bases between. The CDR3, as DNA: TGTGCCAGCAGTCCCTTGGGGAGCGGAAGCTCCTACGAGCAGTACTTC. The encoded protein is CASSPLGSGSSYEQYF.